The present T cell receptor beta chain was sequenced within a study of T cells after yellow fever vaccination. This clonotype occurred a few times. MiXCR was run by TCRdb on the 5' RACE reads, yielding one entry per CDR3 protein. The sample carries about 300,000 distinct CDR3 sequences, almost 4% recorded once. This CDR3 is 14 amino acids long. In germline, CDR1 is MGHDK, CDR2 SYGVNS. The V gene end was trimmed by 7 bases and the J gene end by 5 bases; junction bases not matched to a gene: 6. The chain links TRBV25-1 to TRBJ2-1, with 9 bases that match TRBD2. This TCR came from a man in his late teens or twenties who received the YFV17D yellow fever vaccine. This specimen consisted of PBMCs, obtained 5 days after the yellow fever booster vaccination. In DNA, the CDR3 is TGTGCCAGCACTACCAGACTAGCGGACAATGAGCAGTTCTTC. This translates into CASTTRLADNEQFF.